This record looks at one T cell receptor (beta chain) sequence and its context. Its antigen is not known. This record belongs to a study of OX40 agonist ivuxolimab in advanced cancers. For the study at large: Patients were treated with intravenous ivuxolimab, dosed at 0.01 to 10 mg/kg and infused every 2 weeks.

General observations from the study: Also present in some nonresponders was a low level of normalized T-cell clonal expansion. At doses 0.1 to 3.0 mg/kg, CD4+ and CD8+ clones expanded. The study found that CD8+ T cells averaged more expanded clones than CD4+.

Germline V CDR1 and CDR2: MNHEY, SVGAGI. CDR3 length equals 15 residues. Trimming left V 0 bases short and J 3 bases short, with 9 bases between. The method was immunoSEQ multiplex PCR; TCRdb's version includes in-frame clones alone and lacks a portion of them. The data contain about 57,000 clones, 83% of them seen just once; the ten biggest clones take up over 3%. The input for sequencing was CD4+ or CD8+ T cells sorted from blood, taken in a trial of the OX40 agonist ivuxolimab. This rearrangement joins TRBV6-5 to TRBJ2-4; D not resolved. The sequence was collected from an adult with an advanced solid tumor such as melanoma, head and neck, liver or kidney cancer. In DNA, the CDR3 is TGTGCCAGCAGTTACTCGCTGGCTGGCAAAAACATTCAGTACTTC. Encoded protein: CASSYSLAGKNIQYF.